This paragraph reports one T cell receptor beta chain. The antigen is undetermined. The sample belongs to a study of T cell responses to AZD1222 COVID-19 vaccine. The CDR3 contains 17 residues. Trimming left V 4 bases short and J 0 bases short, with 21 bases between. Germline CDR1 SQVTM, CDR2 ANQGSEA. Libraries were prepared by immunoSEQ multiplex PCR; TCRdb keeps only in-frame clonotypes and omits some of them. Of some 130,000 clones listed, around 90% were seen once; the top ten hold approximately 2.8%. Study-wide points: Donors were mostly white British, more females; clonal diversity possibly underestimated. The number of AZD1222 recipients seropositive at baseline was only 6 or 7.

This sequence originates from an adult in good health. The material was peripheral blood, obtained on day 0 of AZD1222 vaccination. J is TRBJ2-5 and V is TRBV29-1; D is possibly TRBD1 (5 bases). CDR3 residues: CSVALLHDSDYQETQYF. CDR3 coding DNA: TGCAGCGTTGCATTGTTACACGACAGCGACTACCAAGAGACCCAGTACTTC.